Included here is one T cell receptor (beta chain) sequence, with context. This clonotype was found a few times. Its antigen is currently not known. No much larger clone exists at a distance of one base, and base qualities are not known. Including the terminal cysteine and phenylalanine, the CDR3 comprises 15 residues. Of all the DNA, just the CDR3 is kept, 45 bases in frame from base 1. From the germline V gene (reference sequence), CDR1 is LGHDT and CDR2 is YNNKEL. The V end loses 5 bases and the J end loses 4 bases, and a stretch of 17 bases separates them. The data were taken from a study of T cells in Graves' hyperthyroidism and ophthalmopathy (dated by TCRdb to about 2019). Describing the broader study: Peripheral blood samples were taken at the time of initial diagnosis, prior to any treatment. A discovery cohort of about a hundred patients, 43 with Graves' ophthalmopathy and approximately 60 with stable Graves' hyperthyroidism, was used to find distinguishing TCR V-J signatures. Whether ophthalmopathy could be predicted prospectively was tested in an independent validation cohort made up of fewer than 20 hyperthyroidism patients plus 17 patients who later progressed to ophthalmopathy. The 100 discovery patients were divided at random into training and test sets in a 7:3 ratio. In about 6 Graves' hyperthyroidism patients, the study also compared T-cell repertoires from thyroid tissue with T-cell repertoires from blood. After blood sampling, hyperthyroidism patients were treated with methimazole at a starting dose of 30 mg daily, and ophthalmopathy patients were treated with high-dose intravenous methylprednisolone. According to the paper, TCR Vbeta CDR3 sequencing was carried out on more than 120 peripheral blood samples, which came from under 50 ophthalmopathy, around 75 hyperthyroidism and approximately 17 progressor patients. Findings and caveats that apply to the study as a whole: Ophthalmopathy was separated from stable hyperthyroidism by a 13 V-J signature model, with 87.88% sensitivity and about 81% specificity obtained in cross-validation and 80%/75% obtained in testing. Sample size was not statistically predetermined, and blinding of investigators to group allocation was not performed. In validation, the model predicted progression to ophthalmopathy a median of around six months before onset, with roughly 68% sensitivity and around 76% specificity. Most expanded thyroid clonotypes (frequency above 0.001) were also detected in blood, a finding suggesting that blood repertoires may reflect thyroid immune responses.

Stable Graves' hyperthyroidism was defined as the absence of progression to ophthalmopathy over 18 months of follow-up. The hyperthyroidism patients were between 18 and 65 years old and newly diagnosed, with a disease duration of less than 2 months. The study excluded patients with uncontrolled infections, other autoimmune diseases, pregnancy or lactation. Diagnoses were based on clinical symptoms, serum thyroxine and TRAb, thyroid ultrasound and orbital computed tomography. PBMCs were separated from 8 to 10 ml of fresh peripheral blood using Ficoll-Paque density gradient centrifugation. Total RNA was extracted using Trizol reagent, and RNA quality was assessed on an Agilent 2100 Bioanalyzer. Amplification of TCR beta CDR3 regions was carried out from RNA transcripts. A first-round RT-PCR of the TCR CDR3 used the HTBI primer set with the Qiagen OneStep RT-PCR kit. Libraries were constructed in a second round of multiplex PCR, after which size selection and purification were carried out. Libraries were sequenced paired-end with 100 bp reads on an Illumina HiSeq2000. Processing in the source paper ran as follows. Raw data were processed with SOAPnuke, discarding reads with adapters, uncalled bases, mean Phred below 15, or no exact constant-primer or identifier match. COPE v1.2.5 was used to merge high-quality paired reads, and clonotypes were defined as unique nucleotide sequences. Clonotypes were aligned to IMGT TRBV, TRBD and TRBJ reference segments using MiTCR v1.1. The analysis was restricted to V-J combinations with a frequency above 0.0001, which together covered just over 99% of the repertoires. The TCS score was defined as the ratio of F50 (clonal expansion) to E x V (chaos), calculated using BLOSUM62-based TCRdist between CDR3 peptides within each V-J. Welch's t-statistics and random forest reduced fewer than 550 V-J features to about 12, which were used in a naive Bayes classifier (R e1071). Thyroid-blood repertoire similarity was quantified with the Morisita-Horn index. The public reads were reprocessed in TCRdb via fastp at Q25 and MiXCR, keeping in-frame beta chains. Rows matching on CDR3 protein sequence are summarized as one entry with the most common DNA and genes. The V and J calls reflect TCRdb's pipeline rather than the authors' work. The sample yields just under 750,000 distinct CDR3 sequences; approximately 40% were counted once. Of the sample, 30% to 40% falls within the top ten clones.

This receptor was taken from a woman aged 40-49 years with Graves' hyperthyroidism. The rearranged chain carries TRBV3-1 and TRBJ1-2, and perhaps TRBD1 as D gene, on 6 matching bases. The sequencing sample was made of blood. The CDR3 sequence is CASSTGTRAGYGYTF. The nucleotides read TGTGCCAGCAGCACCGGGACAAGGGCAGGCTATGGCTACACCTTC. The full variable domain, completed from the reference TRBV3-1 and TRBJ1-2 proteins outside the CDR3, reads DTAVSQTPKYLVTQMGNDKSIKCEQNLGHDTMYWYKQDSKKFLKIMFSYNNKELIINETVPNRFSPKSPDKAHLNLHINSLELGDSAVYFCASSTGTRAGYGYTFGSGTRLTVV.